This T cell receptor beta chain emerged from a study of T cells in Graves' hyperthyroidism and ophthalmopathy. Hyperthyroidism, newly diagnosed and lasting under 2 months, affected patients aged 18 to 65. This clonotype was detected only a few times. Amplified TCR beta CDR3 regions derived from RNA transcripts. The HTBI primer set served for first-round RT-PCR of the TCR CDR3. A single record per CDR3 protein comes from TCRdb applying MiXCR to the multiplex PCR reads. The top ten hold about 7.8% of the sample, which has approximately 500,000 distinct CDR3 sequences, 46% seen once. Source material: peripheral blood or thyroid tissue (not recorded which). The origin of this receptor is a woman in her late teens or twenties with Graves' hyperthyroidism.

CDR3 coding DNA: TGTGCCAGCAGCCGAGTGACCGTCGGCGAGCAGTACTTC. Its protein product is CASSRVTVGEQYF. This chain uses TRBV7-8 with TRBJ2-7; D gene unclear. CDR1 and CDR2 (germline): SGHVS, FQNEAQ. Trimming pared 5 bases from V and 6 bases from J, leaving 14 bases between. The CDR3 has 13 residues.